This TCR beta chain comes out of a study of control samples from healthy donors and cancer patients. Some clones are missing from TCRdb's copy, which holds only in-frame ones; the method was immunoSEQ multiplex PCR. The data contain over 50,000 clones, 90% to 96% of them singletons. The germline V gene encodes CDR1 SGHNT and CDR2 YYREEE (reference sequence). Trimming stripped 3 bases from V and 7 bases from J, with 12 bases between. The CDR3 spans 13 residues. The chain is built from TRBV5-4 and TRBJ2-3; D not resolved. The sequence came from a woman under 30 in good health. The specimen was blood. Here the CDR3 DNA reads TGTGCCAGCAGCTCCCTAGGCGAGCATACGCAGTATTTT. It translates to CASSSLGEHTQYF.